These 4 T cell receptor beta chains share one sample of origin, sequenced in a study of glioma-infiltrating T cells. The iRepertoire nested amplicon-rescue multiplex PCR amplified TCR alpha and beta CDR3s from RNA. One entry per CDR3 protein results from TCRdb running MiXCR on the multiplex PCR reads. In the table there are around 390,000 distinct CDR3 sequences, about 40% of which are singletons. The specimen was glioma tissue, nonneoplastic brain tissue, or PBMCs (not recorded which). These receptors were taken from a human donor with low-grade glioma or glioblastoma, undergoing nonglioma brain surgery, or in good health (not recorded which).

Details on this clonotype: A much larger clone is a single base away; this may be a read error. The rearrangement links TRBV27 to TRBJ2-1; no clear D gene. Germline V CDR1 and CDR2: MNHEY, SMNVEV (reference sequence). V lost 4 bases to trimming and J lost 7 bases, with 8 bases between them. The CDR3 consists of 12 residues. CDR3 sequence reads: CASSSNRNEQFF. Written as DNA, the CDR3 is TGTGCCAGCAGTTCCAACCGGAATGAGCAGTTCTTC.

This clonotype came up a few times. The V call is TRBV4-1, the J call TRBJ1-3; D gene uncertain. CDR3 length: 15 residues. V lost 4 bases and J 1 base, leaving 11 bases between the germline ends. Germline V CDR1 and CDR2: MGHRA, YSYEKL. CDR3 sequence reads: CASSPYPGSGNTIYF. Written as DNA, the CDR3 is TGCGCCAGCAGCCCATACCCGGGATCTGGAAACACCATATATTTT.

The V and J genes are TRBV20-1 and TRBJ2-7, with 7 positions matching TRBD2. J was trimmed by 0 bases and V by 0 bases; bases with no gene match: 5. CDR3 length: 15 residues. Germline V gene lookup returns CDR1 DFQATT and CDR2 SNEGSKA (reference sequence). The CDR3 loop reads CSARDERGLSYEQYF. CDR3 DNA: TGCAGTGCTAGAGACGAGCGGGGCCTCTCCTACGAGCAGTACTTC.

The J gene is TRBJ1-2, the V gene TRBV5-4; 8 bases are a match to TRBD1. The CDR3 is 14 amino acids. Germline V gene sequence: CDR1 SGHNT, CDR2 YYREEE (reference sequence). J gave up 8 bases and V 4 bases, and 10 bases lay outside the gene matches. The DNA of the CDR3 is TGTGCCAGCAGCCGGGACCCGCGGGACAGGGGCTACACCTTC. Translated: CASSRDPRDRGYTF.